A selection of T cell receptor beta chains follows, all from one sample in a study of control samples from healthy donors and cancer patients. Assay used: immunoSEQ multiplex PCR; TCRdb lists only in-frame clones, some missing. The data contain 100,000 or so clones, 91% of them singletons. The sample taken for sequencing was blood. The source of these receptors is a young woman in good health. CDR3s include the opening cysteine and the closing phenylalanine or tryptophan. A D gene is named only where the DNA matches it firmly. Rows give clone size only sometimes, using once, few, many, or a class for an expanded clone.

TRBJ1-5 | TRBV4-2 | NA | NA | TGTGCCAGCAGCCAGGTCCTGGGGGTCAATCAGCCCCAGCATTTT | CASSQVLGVNQPQHF
TRBJ1-3 | TRBV7-2 | TRBD1 | NA | TGTGCCAGCAGCTCACAGGGGATAATTGGAAACACCATATATTTT | CASSSQGIIGNTIYF
TRBJ2-5 | TRBV7-9 | TRBD2 | NA | TGTGCCAGCAGCCCCGTGTGGGGGGGTTACCAAGAGACCCAGTACTTC | CASSPVWGGYQETQYF
TRBJ2-7 | TRBV3-1/TRBV3-2 | TRBD2 | NA | TGTGCCAGCAGCTGGACTAGCGCCTCCTACGAGCAGTACTTC | CASSWTSASYEQYF
TRBJ1-2 | TRBV27 | TRBD1 | NA | TGTGCCAGCAAGGTCCAAAGCAGGGGGCGTCATGGCTACACCTTC | CASKVQSRGRHGYTF
TRBJ1-5 | TRBV7-9 | TRBD1 | NA | TGTGCCAGCAGCTTAGGACAGGGGACGTGGGTCAATCAGCCCCAGCATTTT | CASSLGQGTWVNQPQHF
TRBJ2-3 | TRBV18 | NA | NA | TGTGCCAGCTCATACTTAGGGACCACAGATACGCAGTATTTT | CASSYLGTTDTQYF
TRBJ1-5 | TRBV2 | NA | NA | TGTGCCAGCAGTGGGGGGGACTTTAATCAGCCCCAGCATTTT | CASSGGDFNQPQHF
TRBJ1-2 | TRBV6-4 | TRBD1 | once | TGTGCCAGCAGTGAGGGGACAGGCTATGGCTACACCTTC | CASSEGTGYGYTF
TRBJ1-2 | TRBV2 | NA | NA | TGTGCCAGCACGGGAAACTATGGCTACACCTTC | CASTGNYGYTF
TRBJ2-1 | TRBV18 | TRBD2 | NA | TGTGCCAGCTCACCTCCTGGACTAGCGGTGAATGAGCAGTTCTTC | CASSPPGLAVNEQFF
TRBJ1-1 | TRBV5-1 | NA | NA | TGCGCCAGCAGCCCGGATCAGGGCCTGAACACTGAAGCTTTCTTT | CASSPDQGLNTEAFF
TRBJ1-1 | TRBV7-8 | NA | few | TGTGCCAGCAGCTACAGGAACACTGAAGCTTTCTTT | CASSYRNTEAFF
TRBJ1-5 | TRBV19 | TRBD1 | NA | TGTGCCAGCCAAGACAGGGGGCTTCAAAGGAGCAATCAGCCCCAGCATTTT | CASQDRGLQRSNQPQHF
TRBJ1-2 | TRBV9 | NA | NA | TGTGCCAGCAGCGTAGCTCACCAGGGTACGGGCTACACCTTC | CASSVAHQGTGYTF
TRBJ1-2 | TRBV30 | NA | NA | TGTGCCTGGAGTGGGGCGGACATGCGCGGCTACACCTTC | CAWSGADMRGYTF
TRBJ1-5 | TRBV20-1 | NA | NA | TGCAGTGTGACCCTAGGGGAGCCCCAGCATTTT | CSVTLGEPQHF
TRBJ1-2 | TRBV11-1 | TRBD1 | NA | TGTGCCAGCAGTGACAGGGACTATGGCTACACCTTC | CASSDRDYGYTF
TRBJ1-5 | TRBV19 | TRBD1 | NA | TGTGCCAGTAGATGGGGACAGGGGGCGATTAGCAATCAGCCCCAGCATTTT | CASRWGQGAISNQPQHF
TRBJ1-1 | TRBV2 | NA | NA | TGTGCCAGCAGTGAATTGTGGGGCACTGAAGCTTTCTTT | CASSELWGTEAFF